These 9 T cell receptor beta chains originate from one sample sequenced in a study of blood T cell repertoires in COVID-19. TCRdb's table, derived via immunoSEQ multiplex PCR, lists solely in-frame clones and lacks some. There are a few hundred thousand clones in the sample; 89% occur only once, and around 1.2% lies in the top ten. The sequenced sample consisted of peripheral blood. The source is a man between 35 and 55 years old with acute or convalescent COVID-19.

Only a few counts were recorded for this clone. The CDR3 DNA follows: TGTGCCAGCAGTGAAAGTTGGCCCGGGGAGCTGTTTTTT. This encodes CASSESWPGELFF. The rearrangement links TRBV2 to TRBJ2-2; D unclear. In germline, CDR1 is SNHLY, CDR2 FYNNEI. Trimming stripped 2 bases from V and 6 bases from J, with 7 bases between. The length of the CDR3 is 13 residues.

The chain couples TRBV7-6 to TRBJ2-7, with a tentative D call TRBD2 (7 bases). Germline values: CDR1 SGHVS, CDR2 FNYEAQ. The CDR3 has 15 residues. Trimming took off 1 base at V and 1 base at J, with 11 bases between the two ends. CDR3 coding DNA: TGTGCCAGCAGCTTAGGCGGGGGCCAGTCCTACGAGCAGTACTTC. Its translation: CASSLGGGQSYEQYF.

The chain has TRBV30 and TRBJ1-3; D gene unclear. Trimming stripped 0 bases from V and 0 bases from J, with 6 bases between. Germline V lookup: CDR1 GTSNPN, CDR2 SVGIG (reference sequence). CDR3 length: 14 amino acids. The DNA for the CDR3 is TGTGCCTGGAGTGTAGGGAGCTCTGGAAACACCATATATTTT. Residues: CAWSVGSSGNTIYF.

This clone was found once. The chain links TRBV4-1 to TRBJ2-7; weak D call: TRBD1 (5 bases). The CDR3 consists of 14 residues. CDR1 and CDR2 (germline): MGHRA, YSYEKL. With 1 base removed from V and 3 bases from J, the gap between germline ends came to 10 bases. CDR3 coding DNA: TGCGCCAGCAGCCAAGTTGCAGGGTACTACGAGCAGTACTTC. The encoded protein is CASSQVAGYYEQYF.

The gene calls are TRBV10-3 and TRBJ1-4; D possibly corresponds to TRBD1 (5 bases). CDR3 length equals 13 residues. Germline V gene data show CDR1 as ENHRY and CDR2 as SYGVKD. The ends were cut back, 5 bases at V and 8 bases at J, with 12 bases in the middle. The CDR3: CAISYGGGEKLFF. The DNA for the CDR3 is TGTGCCATCAGTTACGGCGGGGGGGAAAAACTGTTTTTT.

J is TRBJ1-1 and V is TRBV5-4, with D tentatively TRBD1 (5 bases). The V and J ends lost 2 bases and 3 bases respectively, with 8 bases between them. Germline V gene data show CDR1 as SGHNT and CDR2 as YYREEE (reference sequence). This CDR3 region has 13 residues. CDR3 sequence: CASSFRGYTEAFF. DNA of the CDR3: TGTGCCAGCAGCTTTCGGGGGTACACTGAAGCTTTCTTT.

The chain joins TRBV6-5 to TRBJ2-2; D not certain. V lost 6 bases and J lost 1, with 12 bases in between. The germline V gene has CDR1 MNHEY and CDR2 SVGAGI. The CDR3 consists of 15 residues. As DNA, the CDR3 is TGTGCCAGCAGCCAAAGCCGCGGGAACACCGGGGAGCTGTTTTTT. Its protein product is CASSQSRGNTGELFF.

The chain has TRBV7-3 and TRBJ1-1; 8 bases map to TRBD1. The V and J ends lost 4 bases and 0 bases, in that order; junction bases with no gene match: 4. CDR1 is SGHTA, CDR2 FQGTGA, per germline. This CDR3 is built from 15 residues. CDR3 DNA: TGTGCCAGCAGCTCCGGACAGGGCATGAACACTGAAGCTTTCTTT. Translating gives CASSSGQGMNTEAFF.

This chain uses TRBV29-1 with TRBJ2-5; D is unclear. The CDR3 length is 12 residues. Per germline, CDR1 SQVTM and CDR2 ANQGSEA. Trimming removed 3 bases at V and 3 bases at J, with 8 bases between. The CDR3 loop is CSVDLPKETQYF. DNA for the CDR3: TGCAGCGTTGATCTGCCTAAAGAGACCCAGTACTTC.